The clone carrying this TCR beta chain was recorded once. V was clipped by 3 bases and J by 5 bases; unmatched bases: 8. The CDR3 has 16 residues. Germline CDR1 and CDR2: SGDLS and YYNGEE. This record belongs to a study of blood T cell repertoires in COVID-19. Study-level information: Samples came from the United States, Italy and Spain, spanning acute and convalescent COVID-19. Nucleic acid was either cDNA or gDNA, and it came from T cells, B-cell-depleted T cells, or PBMCs.

The repertoire was sequenced with immunoSEQ multiplex PCR; TCRdb's copy has only in-frame clones and lacks some. The table shows some 300,000 clones, with 85% to 90% occurring only once. V is TRBV9 and J is TRBJ2-5; 12 nucleotides line up with TRBD2. The receptor was isolated from a woman aged 45-65 years with COVID-19, enrolled during active disease. The material sequenced was peripheral blood. Here the CDR3 reads CASSAASGRAGETQYF. CDR3 sequence (DNA): TGTGCCAGCAGCGCAGCTAGCGGGAGGGCCGGGGAGACCCAGTACTTC.